The 30 T cell receptor beta chains in this list originate from one sample, sequenced in a study of blood T cell repertoires in COVID-19. Sequencing was performed with immunoSEQ multiplex PCR; in TCRdb, only in-frame clones are kept and a portion is missing. Of about 78,000 clones listed, around 74% are singletons. Sequencing used peripheral blood. These receptors originate from a human donor in a cohort sampled during active COVID-19.

This clone was detected only once. The chain recombines TRBV27 with TRBJ1-1; 11 nucleotides line up with TRBD1. Germline V gene lookup returns CDR1 MNHEY and CDR2 SMNVEV (reference sequence). V dropped 1 base and J dropped 4; count of bases not matched to a gene: 2. CDR3 length: 15 residues. The CDR3 reads CASSLLGTGGTEAFF. The CDR3 region has the DNA TGTGCCAGCAGTTTATTGGGGACAGGGGGCACTGAAGCTTTCTTT.

The chain's CDR3 is CASSAGQGARRSLTEAFF. CDR3 sequence (DNA): TGTGCCAGCAGCGCCGGACAGGGGGCGCGTCGATCGTTGACTGAAGCTTTCTTT. The genes are TRBV11-3 and TRBJ1-1; 11 nucleotides agree with TRBD1. The length of the CDR3 is 18 residues. Germline CDR1 and CDR2: SGHNT and YENEEA. Trimming cost V 5 bases and J 5 bases; bases outside gene matches: 16.

V gene TRBV5-1 combines with J gene TRBJ2-1; 9 bases are a match to TRBD1. Germline loops: CDR1 SGHRS, CDR2 YFSETQ. Trimming removed 3 bases from V and 3 bases from J; junction bases left unmatched: 7. The CDR3 has 16 residues. CDR3 nucleotides: TGCGCCAGCAGCTCGCCCGACAGGGGGATCTACAATGAGCAGTTCTTC. Translation: CASSSPDRGIYNEQFF.

The rearrangement links TRBV4-1 to TRBJ1-5, with a weak D call TRBD1 (5 bases). Trimming took 4 bases from V and 6 from J, leaving 16 bases between them. Germline V CDR1 and CDR2: MGHRA, YSYEKL. This CDR3 comprises 15 residues. The CDR3 loop reads CASSPAGGVSQPQHF. The CDR3 DNA sequence: TGCGCCAGCAGCCCTGCGGGAGGGGTTAGTCAGCCCCAGCATTTT.

The V call is TRBV3-1 (or the pseudogene TRBV3-2), the J call TRBJ1-6; D is unresolved. The germline gives CDR1 LGHDT, CDR2 YNNKEL (reference sequence). The CDR3 is 17 residues long. Trimming pared 3 bases from V and 0 bases from J, leaving 12 bases between. Written as DNA, the CDR3 is TGTGCCAGCAGCCACGCGGGTGCAGGCTCCTATAATTCACCCCTCCACTTT. The encoded protein is CASSHAGAGSYNSPLHF.

The V gene is TRBV2, the J gene TRBJ2-5; possible D gene TRBD1, 6 bases. CDR1 and CDR2 from the germline V gene are SNHLY and FYNNEI. V was shortened by 6 bases and J by 4 bases, with 18 bases between the two germline ends. The CDR3 has 15 amino acids. This CDR3 is CASSDSGTPGETQYF. The CDR3 nucleotides are TGTGCCAGCAGCGATTCCGGGACACCGGGAGAGACCCAGTACTTC.

The chain is built from TRBV7-2 and TRBJ1-4; D unresolved. Trimming took off 4 bases at V and 0 bases at J, with 9 bases between the two ends. Per the germline V gene, CDR1 is SGHTA and CDR2 is FQGNSA. The CDR3 is 15 amino acids. The CDR3 sequence is CASSSSRATNEKLFF. The CDR3 DNA reads TGTGCCAGCAGCTCTAGTCGGGCAACTAATGAAAAACTGTTTTTT.

In DNA, the CDR3 is TGTGCCAGCAGCCCAGGACAGGGGGCAGGGGAGACCCAGTACTTC. Residues: CASSPGQGAGETQYF. V and J are TRBV9 and TRBJ2-5; 11 bases map to TRBD1. Unmatched junction bases numbered 7, after V lost 4 bases and J lost 5 bases. The CDR3 sequence is 15 residues long. CDR1 is SGDLS and CDR2 is YYNGEE in the germline V gene.

The chain combines TRBV5-1 with TRBJ2-1; possibly TRBD1 for D (8 bases). Trimming cost V 4 bases and J 3 bases, with 14 bases left between them. Germline assignment: CDR1 SGHRS and CDR2 YFSETQ. There are 15 residues in the CDR3. CDR3 loop: CASSLTGGDYNEQFF. DNA for the CDR3: TGCGCCAGCAGCCTTACAGGGGGGGACTACAATGAGCAGTTCTTC.

The chain has TRBV6-5 and TRBJ1-4; 11 nucleotides agree with TRBD1. The ends lost 5 bases at V and 6 bases at J; junction bases unmatched: 5. The CDR3 totals 15 residues. Germline CDR1 reads MNHEY; CDR2 reads SVGAGI. The CDR3 nucleotides are TGTGCCAGCAGTCCCGGACAGGGGGCGTATGAAAAACTGTTTTTT. This gives the protein CASSPGQGAYEKLFF.

The J gene is TRBJ2-1, the V gene TRBV5-4, with 16 bases that match TRBD2. J gave up 4 bases and V 4 bases, and 11 bases lay outside the gene matches. Germline V gene data show CDR1 as SGHNT and CDR2 as YYREEE (reference sequence). The CDR3 spans 19 residues. CDR3 in amino acids: CASSPGTSGGVRLYNEQFF. In DNA, the CDR3 is TGTGCCAGCAGCCCGGGGACTAGCGGGGGGGTCAGACTGTACAATGAGCAGTTCTTC. Full variable domain (missing parts from reference TRBV5-4 and TRBJ2-1): ETGVTQSPTHLIKTRGQQVTLRCSSQSGHNTVSWYQQALGQGPQFIFQYYREEENGRGNFPPRFSGLQFPNYSSELNVNALELDDSALYLCASSPGTSGGVRLYNEQFFGPGTRLTVL.

This sequence joins TRBV5-1 and TRBJ2-7; tentatively, D is TRBD1 (5 bases). This CDR3 contains 14 residues. V lost 3 bases and J 2 bases, leaving 12 bases between the germline ends. Germline CDR1 and CDR2: SGHRS and YFSETQ. The CDR3 DNA sequence: TGCGCCAGCAGCTATAATACAGGCCCCTACGAGCAGTACTTC. Translating it yields CASSYNTGPYEQYF.

The chain links TRBV5-4 to TRBJ2-7; TRBD1 agrees at 8 bases. The length of the CDR3 is 14 residues. Germline V gene sequence: CDR1 SGHNT, CDR2 YYREEE (reference sequence). Trimming cost V 4 bases and J 5 bases; bases outside gene matches: 8. CDR3 residues: CASSTTGGHDEQYF. The CDR3 nucleotides read TGTGCCAGCAGCACAACAGGGGGTCACGACGAGCAGTACTTC.

The chain employs TRBV12-5 and TRBJ1-3, with a possible D match to TRBD1 (6 bases). The V gene lost 5 bases and the J gene lost 4 bases, with 18 bases spanning the gap. The CDR3 sequence is 16 residues long. Germline CDR1 and CDR2: LGHNT and FRNRAP. Here the CDR3 reads CASGPLGGAGGNTIYF. The CDR3 bases are TGTGCTAGTGGTCCCCTAGGGGGGGCTGGAGGAAACACCATATATTTT.

The rearrangement uses TRBV19 and TRBJ2-5, with TRBD2 matching 11 bases. The CDR3 has 17 amino acids. Per the germline V gene, CDR1 is LNHDA and CDR2 is SQIVND (reference sequence). J lost 0 bases, V lost 1 base, and 4 bases had no gene match. The CDR3 spells CASSIGIAGGDQETQYF. CDR3 sequence (DNA): TGTGCCAGTAGTATAGGGATAGCGGGGGGGGACCAAGAGACCCAGTACTTC.

The chain uses TRBV6-1 and TRBJ1-1; D not certain. V was trimmed by 1 base and J by 11 bases, leaving 11 bases between them. The CDR3 consists of 12 residues. Germline loops: CDR1 MNHNS, CDR2 SASEGT. CDR3 sequence (DNA): TGTGCCAGCAGTGAAGTGGGCCTAACGGCTTTCTTT. This encodes CASSEVGLTAFF.

This clone was found once. This chain connects TRBV6-5 to TRBJ2-7, with D perhaps TRBD1 (6 bases). V gave up 2 bases and J gave up 3 bases, with 14 bases separating them. CDR3 size: 15 residues. Per the germline V gene, CDR1 is MNHEY and CDR2 is SVGAGI. The CDR3 reads CASSYGDILYYEQYF. The CDR3 region has the DNA TGTGCCAGCAGTTACGGGGACATTCTTTACTACGAGCAGTACTTC.

This clone came up many times. The rearrangement joins TRBV2 to TRBJ2-7; 10 nucleotides match TRBD1. CDR3 length: 14 amino acids. The junction had 6 bases not matched to a gene; V was cut back by 9 bases and J by 1 base. In germline, CDR1 is SNHLY, CDR2 FYNNEI. The CDR3 loop is CARGGDRGSYEQYF. As DNA, the CDR3 is TGTGCCAGGGGAGGGGACAGGGGATCCTACGAGCAGTACTTC. Together with reference TRBV2 and TRBJ2-7, the CDR3 gives the full variable domain: EPEVTQTPSHQVTQMGQEVILRCVPISNHLYFYWYRQILGQKVEFLVSFYNNEISEKSEIFDDQFSVERPDGSNFTLKIRSTKLEDSAMYFCARGGDRGSYEQYFGPGTRLTVT.

The chain couples TRBV24-1 to TRBJ2-1, with TRBD2 matching over 8 bases. Germline V gene sequence: CDR1 KGHDR, CDR2 SFDVKD. The CDR3 sequence is 15 residues long. V was pared by 7 bases and J by 2 bases, with 6 bases of the junction left unmatched. In DNA form, the CDR3 reads TGTGCCACCAGCGGGACGGGGGGGCCCTACAATGAGCAGTTCTTC. Encoded protein: CATSGTGGPYNEQFF.

By sample fraction, this clone is medium-sized. The chain couples TRBV15 to TRBJ1-5; D is possibly TRBD1 (6 bases). Germline V CDR1 and CDR2: LNHNV, YYDKDF (reference sequence). The CDR3 spans 18 residues. V gave up 6 bases and J gave up 0 bases, with 21 bases separating them. CDR3 DNA sequence: TGTGCCACCAGTCCCGGGGGGCAGGGCGACTATAGCAATCAGCCCCAGCATTTT. It is translated as CATSPGGQGDYSNQPQHF.

This clone was picked up one time. V and J are TRBV5-1 and TRBJ2-6, with 11 positions matching TRBD1. V shed 0 bases and J 2 bases; nucleotides not matched to a gene: 7. CDR1 is SGHRS and CDR2 is YFSETQ in the germline V gene. The CDR3 runs 19 residues. The CDR3 DNA is TGCGCCAGCAGCTTGGGCGTTGGGGGACAGGGGGCTGGGGCCAACGTCCTGACTTTC. As protein: CASSLGVGGQGAGANVLTF.

This clone was counted between two and nine times. The rearrangement joins TRBV27 to TRBJ2-7, with a weak D call TRBD2 (6 bases). Trimming removed 3 bases from V and 7 bases from J, with 19 bases in between. The CDR3 consists of 15 residues. Germline CDR1 MNHEY, CDR2 SMNVEV (reference sequence). The DNA for the CDR3 is TGTGCCAGCAGTTTTTCGCCTAGCGCTCTCGGAGAGCAGTACTTC. Protein product: CASSFSPSALGEQYF.

This chain links TRBV28 with TRBJ1-1; possibly TRBD1 for D (5 bases). The V end was cut by 3 bases, the J end by 10 bases, with 15 bases between. This CDR3 has 13 amino acids. Germline V lookup: CDR1 MDHEN, CDR2 SYDVKM. The CDR3 DNA reads as TGTGCCAGCAGTTTGGAGGGGCGGCGTATAGCTTTCTTT. It is translated as CASSLEGRRIAFF. The full variable domain, rest sourced from reference TRBV28 and TRBJ1-1, is DVKVTQSSRYLVKRTGEKVFLECVQDMDHENMFWYRQDPGLGLRLIYFSYDVKMKEKGDIPEGYSVSREKKERFSLILESASTNQTSMYLCASSLEGRRIAFFGQGTRLTVV.

As for this clone: Other DNA sequences in the sample encode the same CDR3. V gene TRBV18 combines with J gene TRBJ2-5; D unclear. Trimming took off 2 bases at V and 4 bases at J, with 5 bases between the two ends. Germline CDR1 is KGHSH and CDR2 is LQKENI. The CDR3 covers 12 residues. CDR3 residues: CASSPSLETQYF. The CDR3 coding sequence is TGTGCCAGCTCACCATCGTTAGAGACCCAGTACTTC.

This chain uses TRBV2 with TRBJ2-5; D perhaps matches TRBD1 (5 bases). Looked up from germline, CDR1 is SNHLY and CDR2 is FYNNEI. Trimming pared 5 bases from V and 1 base from J, leaving 17 bases between. This CDR3 spans 16 amino acids. CDR3 sequence reads: CASSQTAASIQETQYF. The CDR3 DNA sequence: TGTGCCAGCAGTCAGACAGCCGCAAGTATCCAAGAGACCCAGTACTTC.

As DNA, the CDR3 is TGTGCCAGCAGCGCCCCGACAGGGTGGCAGAGCGAGCAGTACTTC. Translation gives CASSAPTGWQSEQYF. The chain carries TRBV2 and TRBJ2-7; the match to TRBD1 covers 7 bases. The V segment lost 6 bases and the J segment 6 bases; nucleotides outside the gene matches: 14. This CDR3 spans 15 amino acids. Germline CDR1 reads SNHLY; CDR2 reads FYNNEI.

A single count supports this clone. CDR3 region: CASSQDNRGGSPLHF. The CDR3 coding sequence is TGCGCCAGCAGCCAAGATAACAGGGGGGGTTCACCCCTCCACTTT. The chain recombines TRBV4-3 with TRBJ1-6; 8 bases match TRBD1. J gave up 9 bases and V 0 bases, and 4 bases lay outside the gene matches. Germline assignment: CDR1 LGHNA and CDR2 YSLEER. The CDR3 spans 15 residues.

The chain joins TRBV5-1 to TRBJ2-2, with 10 bases that match TRBD2. The CDR3 is 15 amino acids. Germline V gene data show CDR1 as SGHRS and CDR2 as YFSETQ. V trimming: 5 bases; J trimming: 1 base; junction bases outside the gene matches: 2. For the CDR3, the DNA is TGCGCCAGCAGGAGACTAGCGGGGAACACCGGGGAGCTGTTTTTT. It specifies CASRRLAGNTGELFF. The whole variable domain, filled in from reference TRBV5-1 and TRBJ2-2, reads KAGVTQTPRYLIKTRGQQVTLSCSPISGHRSVSWYQQTPGQGLQFLFEYFSETQRNKGNFPGRFSGRQFSNSRSEMNVSTLELGDSALYLCASRRLAGNTGELFFGEGSRLTVL.

The chain has TRBV5-5 and TRBJ2-1; a possible D gene is TRBD2 (7 bases). The length of the CDR3 is 14 residues. Germline V lookup: CDR1 SGHKS, CDR2 YYEKEE (reference sequence). V was pared by 4 bases and J by 5 bases, with 13 bases between. CDR3 DNA: TGTGCCAGCAGCGATGGGAGGGGGGACAATGAGCAGTTCTTC. The encoded protein is CASSDGRGDNEQFF.

V and J are TRBV14 and TRBJ2-2, with 12 bases identical to TRBD2. After removal of 6 bases from V and 4 bases from J, the junction contained 3 bases not matched to a gene. Germline assignment: CDR1 SGHDN and CDR2 FVKESK. The CDR3 extends over 15 amino acids. The CDR3 here is CASRLAGGPTGELFF. The DNA of the CDR3 is TGTGCCAGCAGACTAGCGGGGGGTCCCACCGGGGAGCTGTTTTTT.